What follows is one TCR beta chain and its context. RNA was extracted with the RNeasy kit, and a quantity of roughly 0.45 to 1 ug was reverse transcribed using random hexamers. Across 54 Vbeta and 13 Jbeta, TCR beta CDR3 was amplified with immunoSEQ multiplex PCR. Each CDR3 protein gets one entry after TCRdb re-called the immunoSEQ multiplex PCR reads with MiXCR. This table holds around 190,000 distinct CDR3 sequences, around 95% found once. V shed 8 bases and J 1 base; nucleotides not matched to a gene: 11. Germline CDR1 is MDHEN and CDR2 is SYDVKM. The CDR3 is 16 residues long. Sequencing of TCR beta, carried out with a high-throughput approach, was applied to CD8+ and CD4+ T cells from the blood. Isolation of CD8+ and CD4+ T cells was performed negatively, whereas enrichment of TEMRA cells was done by FACS. This sample stems from a study of CD8 T cells in Susac syndrome.

Sequenced sample: CD8+ T cells from PBMCs. The genes are TRBV28 and TRBJ1-1, with 9 bases identical to TRBD1. This receptor was obtained from a human donor with multiple sclerosis. CDR3 region: CASWYRGRWGNTEAFF. The DNA for the CDR3 is TGTGCCAGCTGGTACAGGGGGCGATGGGGGAACACTGAAGCTTTCTTT.